Listed below are T cell receptor beta chains from one sample, sequenced in a study of cytotoxic CD8 clonotypes in ibrutinib-treated CLL. TCRdb's table, derived via immunoSEQ multiplex PCR, lists solely in-frame clones and lacks some. The repertoire has some 200,000 clones, 79% of them found once; the top ten carry more than 9.5%. Here the sequenced sample was PBMCs, taken after 12 months of ibrutinib treatment. The source is a human donor with chronic lymphocytic leukemia. Each CDR3 is given with its conserved first and last residue. A D gene is named only where the DNA matches it firmly. A row's size may be missing; if present it is once, few, many or a size class.

CDR3 DNA: TGTGCCAGCAGCGCGAATATCGGGACTAAAGATACGCAGTATTTT
CDR3 protein: CASSANIGTKDTQYF
J gene: TRBJ2-3
V gene: TRBV6-1
D gene: TRBD2
clone size: NA

CDR3 DNA: TGTGCCAGCAGCTTGGGCAGATCCACAGATACGCAGTATTTT
CDR3 protein: CASSLGRSTDTQYF
J gene: TRBJ2-3
V gene: TRBV5-8
D gene: NA
clone size: NA

CDR3 DNA: TGTGCCAGCAGCTGGATTACCCGGGGGCGACTGGACGAGCAGTACTTC
CDR3 protein: CASSWITRGRLDEQYF
J gene: TRBJ2-7
V gene: TRBV5-4
D gene: NA
clone size: NA

CDR3 DNA: TGTGCCAGCACCCCGACAGGGGGCTCCACTGAAGCTTTCTTT
CDR3 protein: CASTPTGGSTEAFF
J gene: TRBJ1-1
V gene: TRBV9
D gene: TRBD1
clone size: NA

CDR3 DNA: TGTGCCAGCACCCAGACAGGGTCACTGTTTTTT
CDR3 protein: CASTQTGSLFF
J gene: TRBJ1-4
V gene: TRBV6-5
D gene: TRBD1
clone size: once

CDR3 DNA: TGTGCCAGCAGCGTAGATGGTCGCAATCAGCCCCAGCATTTT
CDR3 protein: CASSVDGRNQPQHF
J gene: TRBJ1-5
V gene: TRBV9
D gene: NA
clone size: few

CDR3 DNA: TGTGCCAGCAGCTCTGGGGTGGGAAGTGTGAATGAGCAGTTCTTC
CDR3 protein: CASSSGVGSVNEQFF
J gene: TRBJ2-1
V gene: TRBV5-8
D gene: NA
clone size: NA

CDR3 DNA: TGTGCCAGCATTCCAAGGGGGCAAGAGACCCAGTACTTC
CDR3 protein: CASIPRGQETQYF
J gene: TRBJ2-5
V gene: TRBV27
D gene: NA
clone size: NA

CDR3 DNA: TGTGCCAGCAGCCCGGTAGAGGGGGGTCAGACCCAGTACTTC
CDR3 protein: CASSPVEGGQTQYF
J gene: TRBJ2-5
V gene: TRBV4-2
D gene: NA
clone size: NA

CDR3 DNA: TGTGCCAGCAGTGACAATAGCGGGAGTTCGTACAATGAGCAGTTCTTC
CDR3 protein: CASSDNSGSSYNEQFF
J gene: TRBJ2-1
V gene: TRBV6-4
D gene: TRBD2
clone size: few

CDR3 DNA: TGTGCCAGCTCACAGAATGAAAAACTGTTTTTT
CDR3 protein: CASSQNEKLFF
J gene: TRBJ1-4
V gene: TRBV18
D gene: NA
clone size: NA

CDR3 DNA: TGTGCCAGGACCGACAGAGTGAACACTGAAGCTTTCTTT
CDR3 protein: CARTDRVNTEAFF
J gene: TRBJ1-1
V gene: TRBV27
D gene: NA
clone size: NA

CDR3 DNA: TGTGCCAGCAGTTACGGGACCACCTACGAGCAGTACTTC
CDR3 protein: CASSYGTTYEQYF
J gene: TRBJ2-7
V gene: TRBV6-5
D gene: NA
clone size: NA

CDR3 DNA: TGTGCCAGCAGTCCCGGACAGGGCGCTTCCTACGAGCAGTACTTC
CDR3 protein: CASSPGQGASYEQYF
J gene: TRBJ2-7
V gene: TRBV6-5
D gene: TRBD1
clone size: NA

CDR3 DNA: TGTGCCAGTAGTGGGACAGTTAACACTGAAGCTTTCTTT
CDR3 protein: CASSGTVNTEAFF
J gene: TRBJ1-1
V gene: TRBV19
D gene: TRBD1
clone size: NA

CDR3 DNA: TGTGCCGGTAAAACAGGGGTTAGCTATGGCTACACCTTC
CDR3 protein: CAGKTGVSYGYTF
J gene: TRBJ1-2
V gene: TRBV6-1
D gene: TRBD1
clone size: NA

CDR3 DNA: TGTGCCAGCAGCGGGGGACTAGCGGGAGACGGTGAGCAGTTCTTC
CDR3 protein: CASSGGLAGDGEQFF
J gene: TRBJ2-1
V gene: TRBV5-4
D gene: TRBD2
clone size: NA

CDR3 DNA: TGTGCCAGCGCTCGCGGCCGCCAAGGGAATGGCTACACCTTC
CDR3 protein: CASARGRQGNGYTF
J gene: TRBJ1-2
V gene: TRBV6-1
D gene: NA
clone size: few

CDR3 DNA: TGTGCCAGCAGCTGGGGACAACCTAAATACGAGCAGTACTTC
CDR3 protein: CASSWGQPKYEQYF
J gene: TRBJ2-7
V gene: TRBV5-6
D gene: NA
clone size: NA

CDR3 DNA: TGTGCCAGCACCATAGACAGGGTCAGTGAAGCTTTCTTT
CDR3 protein: CASTIDRVSEAFF
J gene: TRBJ1-1
V gene: TRBV6-1
D gene: TRBD1
clone size: NA

CDR3 DNA: TGTGCCAGCAGCTTAGCGCGGGGGGGAAGAACAGATACGCAGTATTTT
CDR3 protein: CASSLARGGRTDTQYF
J gene: TRBJ2-3
V gene: TRBV11-1
D gene: TRBD2
clone size: few

CDR3 DNA: TGTGCCAGCAGCACCCCGGGACCGGAATCCTACAATGAGCAGTTCTTC
CDR3 protein: CASSTPGPESYNEQFF
J gene: TRBJ2-1
V gene: TRBV7-6
D gene: NA
clone size: NA

CDR3 DNA: TGCGCCAGCAGGACGGCTTACAGGGGGCTGAGCTATGGCTACACCTTC
CDR3 protein: CASRTAYRGLSYGYTF
J gene: TRBJ1-2
V gene: TRBV5-1
D gene: TRBD1
clone size: NA

CDR3 DNA: TGTGCCAGCAGCCGATACAGGGGTAACTACGAGCAGTACTTC
CDR3 protein: CASSRYRGNYEQYF
J gene: TRBJ2-7
V gene: TRBV5-8
D gene: TRBD1
clone size: once

CDR3 DNA: TGTGCTAGTGGTTTCAACGTCCGGGACAACAGTGAGGCTTTCTTT
CDR3 protein: CASGFNVRDNSEAFF
J gene: TRBJ1-1
V gene: TRBV12-5
D gene: NA
clone size: NA

CDR3 DNA: TGTGCCAGCAGCAGCCAGACTTCCCACTACGAGCAGTACTTC
CDR3 protein: CASSSQTSHYEQYF
J gene: TRBJ2-7
V gene: TRBV7-9
D gene: NA
clone size: many

CDR3 DNA: TGTGCCAGCAGTTACGCTAGCGGGGGGGAGGAGACCCAGTACTTC
CDR3 protein: CASSYASGGEETQYF
J gene: TRBJ2-5
V gene: TRBV6-5
D gene: TRBD2
clone size: NA

CDR3 DNA: TGTGCCAGCTCAACCAGGGGAATGAACACCGGGGAGCTGTTTTTT
CDR3 protein: CASSTRGMNTGELFF
J gene: TRBJ2-2
V gene: TRBV18
D gene: NA
clone size: once

CDR3 DNA: TGTGCCAGCAGGCCCAGACAGGTTCCCGACGAGCAGTACTTC
CDR3 protein: CASRPRQVPDEQYF
J gene: TRBJ2-7
V gene: TRBV7-9
D gene: NA
clone size: NA

CDR3 DNA: TGTGCCAGCAGCGTAGGGGGCACAGATACGCAGTATTTT
CDR3 protein: CASSVGGTDTQYF
J gene: TRBJ2-3
V gene: TRBV9
D gene: NA
clone size: NA

CDR3 DNA: TGTGCCAGTAGTATAGGACAGCTCTATGGCTACACCTTC
CDR3 protein: CASSIGQLYGYTF
J gene: TRBJ1-2
V gene: TRBV19
D gene: NA
clone size: NA

CDR3 DNA: TGTGCCAGCAGCATGAGCTGGAGTGGCAATCAGCCCCAGCATTTT
CDR3 protein: CASSMSWSGNQPQHF
J gene: TRBJ1-5
V gene: TRBV7-8
D gene: NA
clone size: few

CDR3 DNA: TGTGCCAGCAGTTACTCGGGAGCGGGGGGGCCCGAGCAGTACTTC
CDR3 protein: CASSYSGAGGPEQYF
J gene: TRBJ2-7
V gene: TRBV6-5
D gene: TRBD2
clone size: NA

CDR3 DNA: TGTGCCAGCAGCTTGGAACATACCTACGAGCAGTACTTC
CDR3 protein: CASSLEHTYEQYF
J gene: TRBJ2-7
V gene: TRBV5-4
D gene: NA
clone size: NA

CDR3 DNA: TGTGCCTACCCCCAGGGGGAAGGGGTTTCCTCTGATGGCTACACCTTC
CDR3 protein: CAYPQGEGVSSDGYTF
J gene: TRBJ1-2
V gene: TRBV30
D gene: TRBD1
clone size: NA